This T cell receptor beta chain stems from a study of identical twins. TCRdb itself ran the 5' RACE reads through MiXCR, one entry per CDR3 protein. The profile shows under 400,000 distinct CDR3 sequences, around 9% of them singletons. CDR1 is SGHAT, CDR2 FQDESV, per germline (reference sequence). Trimming removed 3 bases from V and 3 bases from J; junction bases left unmatched: 10. The CDR3 length is 16 residues. This clonotype was observed a handful of times. This TCR derives from a woman aged 45 to 65 in good health. What was sequenced was naive T cells sorted from blood. The V call is TRBV11-1, the J call TRBJ2-5; 7 nucleotides line up with TRBD1. As DNA, the CDR3 is TGTGCCAGCAGCTTCGGCGTGGGGCAGGGGGAAGAGACCCAGTACTTC. Encoded protein: CASSFGVGQGEETQYF.